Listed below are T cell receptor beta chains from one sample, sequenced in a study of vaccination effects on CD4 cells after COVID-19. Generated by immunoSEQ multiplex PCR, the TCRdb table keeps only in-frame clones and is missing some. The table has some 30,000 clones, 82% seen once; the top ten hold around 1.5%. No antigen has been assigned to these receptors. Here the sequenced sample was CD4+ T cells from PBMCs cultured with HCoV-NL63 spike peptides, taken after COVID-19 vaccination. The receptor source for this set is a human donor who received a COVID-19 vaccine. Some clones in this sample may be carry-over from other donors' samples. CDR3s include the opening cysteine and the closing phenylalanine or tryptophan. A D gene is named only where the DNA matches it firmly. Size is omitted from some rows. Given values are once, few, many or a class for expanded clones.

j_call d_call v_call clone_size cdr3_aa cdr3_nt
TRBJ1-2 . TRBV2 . CASRSPGVRGESYGYTF TGTGCCAGCAGAAGTCCTGGGGTCAGGGGCGAAAGCTATGGCTACACCTTC
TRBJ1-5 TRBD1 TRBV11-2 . CASSRRGTVRNQPQHF TGTGCCAGCAGCCGCAGAGGGACAGTTAGAAATCAGCCCCAGCATTTT
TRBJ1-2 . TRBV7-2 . CASSLGLSYGYTF TGTGCCAGCAGCTTAGGATTAAGCTATGGCTACACCTTC
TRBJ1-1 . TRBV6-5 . CASSYSKVNTEAFF TGTGCCAGCAGTTACTCGAAGGTGAACACTGAAGCTTTCTTT
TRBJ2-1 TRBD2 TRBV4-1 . CASSQGLAGGLEQFF TGCGCCAGCAGCCAAGGGCTAGCGGGGGGGCTTGAGCAGTTCTTC
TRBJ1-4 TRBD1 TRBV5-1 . CASNPGGTSTNEKLFF TGCGCCAGCAATCCAGGGGGCACCTCAACTAATGAAAAACTGTTTTTT
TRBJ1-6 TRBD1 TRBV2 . CASTGGTYNSPLHF TGTGCCAGCACAGGGGGAACGTATAATTCACCCCTCCACTTT
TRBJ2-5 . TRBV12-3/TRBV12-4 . CATRVLGQETQYF TGTGCCACCAGGGTTCTCGGCCAAGAGACCCAGTACTTC
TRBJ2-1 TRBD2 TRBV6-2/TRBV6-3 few CASSYPREVKFF TGTGCCAGCAGTTACCCCCGGGAGGTAAAGTTCTTC
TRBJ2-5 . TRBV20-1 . CSASSETQYF TGCAGTGCTTCATCTGAGACCCAGTACTTC
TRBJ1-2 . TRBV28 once CASSLFTDGGRGYTF TGTGCCAGCAGTTTATTTACGGACGGAGGTCGGGGCTACACCTTC
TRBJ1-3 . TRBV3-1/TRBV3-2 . CASSRFWVSGNTIYF TGTGCCAGCAGCCGATTCTGGGTCTCTGGAAACACCATATATTTT
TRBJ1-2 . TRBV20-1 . CSAKVYYGYTF TGCAGTGCTAAGGTTTACTATGGCTACACCTTC
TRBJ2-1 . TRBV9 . CASSAEPGSYNEQFF TGTGCCAGCAGCGCGGAACCGGGCTCCTACAATGAGCAGTTCTTC
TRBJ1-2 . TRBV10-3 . CAISETTGSVGYGYTF TGTGCCATCAGTGAGACGACCGGGTCGGTGGGATATGGCTACACCTTC
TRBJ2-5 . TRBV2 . CASSLRGTLVETQYF TGTGCCAGCAGCCTCAGGGGAACTCTAGTCGAGACCCAGTACTTC
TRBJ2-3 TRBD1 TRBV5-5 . CASSFLGQDFDTQYF TGTGCCAGCAGCTTCCTTGGACAGGACTTTGATACGCAGTATTTT
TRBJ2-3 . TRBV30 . CAWSVQLSGTDTQYF TGTGCCTGGAGTGTGCAACTATCCGGCACAGATACGCAGTATTTT
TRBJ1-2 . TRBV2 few CASSDRQNYGYTF TGTGCCAGCAGCGACAGGCAGAACTATGGCTACACCTTC
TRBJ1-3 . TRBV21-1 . CASSKGAEGGDTIYF TGTGCCAGCAGCAAGGGGGCGGAAGGAGGAGACACCATATATTTT
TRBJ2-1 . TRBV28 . CASSSPSAGPSSYNEQFF TGTGCCAGCAGTTCCCCGTCTGCTGGGCCGTCGTCCTACAATGAGCAGTTCTTC
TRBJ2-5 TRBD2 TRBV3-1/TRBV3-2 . CASSLAGGKTQYF TGTGCCAGCAGCCTAGCGGGGGGGAAGACCCAGTACTTC
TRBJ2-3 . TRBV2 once CASTEQGTSTDTQYF TGTGCCAGCACTGAACAGGGCACTAGCACAGATACGCAGTATTTT
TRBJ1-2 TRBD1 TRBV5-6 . CASSSQGTYGYTF TGTGCCAGCAGCTCACAGGGGACCTATGGCTACACCTTC
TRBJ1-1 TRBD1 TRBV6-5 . CASSFSRGGTEAFF TGTGCCAGCAGTTTCTCCAGGGGGGGAACTGAAGCTTTCTTT
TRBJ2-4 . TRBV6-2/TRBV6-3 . CASSYLNIQYF TGTGCCAGCAGTTACCTGAACATTCAGTACTTC
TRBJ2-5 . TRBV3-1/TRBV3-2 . CASSPGVWETQYF TGTGCCAGCAGCCCTGGGGTTTGGGAGACCCAGTACTTC
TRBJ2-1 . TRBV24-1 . CATSDSRPTGYNEQFF TGTGCCACCAGTGATTCTCGGCCGACAGGCTACAATGAGCAGTTCTTC
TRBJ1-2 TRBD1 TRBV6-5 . CASRDRDVHGYTF TGTGCCAGCAGGGACAGGGATGTTCATGGCTACACCTTC
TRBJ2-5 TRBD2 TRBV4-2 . CASSQDILAGGSQETQYF TGTGCCAGCAGCCAAGATATCCTAGCGGGGGGGTCCCAAGAGACCCAGTACTTC
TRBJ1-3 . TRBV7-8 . CASSSSQGPIVGNTIYF TGTGCCAGCAGCTCATCTCAGGGGCCGATTGTCGGAAACACCATATATTTT
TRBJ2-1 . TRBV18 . CASSPSRGAIYNEQFF TGTGCCAGCTCACCATCGAGGGGGGCCATTTACAATGAGCAGTTCTTC
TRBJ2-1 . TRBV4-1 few CASSQERVAGSHEQFF TGCGCCAGCAGCCAAGAGCGTGTCGCAGGCTCCCATGAGCAGTTCTTC
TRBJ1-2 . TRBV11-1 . CASSQGRTYGYTF TGTGCCAGCAGCCAAGGACGGACTTATGGCTACACCTTC
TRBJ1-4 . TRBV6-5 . CASSPSWLNEKLFF TGTGCCAGCAGCCCCTCCTGGCTGAATGAAAAACTGTTTTTT
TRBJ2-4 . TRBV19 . CASSPRQGSHIQYF TGTGCCAGTAGTCCCCGGCAGGGTAGTCACATTCAGTACTTC
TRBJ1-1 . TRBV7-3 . CATSQTTNTEAFF TGTGCCACCTCTCAGACCACGAACACTGAAGCTTTCTTT
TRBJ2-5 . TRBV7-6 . CASSLDGGGRKVQYF TGTGCCAGCAGCTTAGATGGGGGGGGGCGAAAGGTCCAGTACTTC
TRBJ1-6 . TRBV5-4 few CASSLDRDNSPLHF TGTGCCAGCAGCTTGGACAGGGACAATTCACCCCTCCACTTT
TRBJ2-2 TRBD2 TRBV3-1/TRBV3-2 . CASSQEGLAGGGTGELFF TGTGCCAGCAGCCAAGAAGGACTAGCGGGGGGTGGCACCGGGGAGCTGTTTTTT
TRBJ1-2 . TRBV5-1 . CASSLVPVAGDGYTF TGCGCCAGCAGCTTGGTTCCCGTGGCAGGGGATGGCTACACCTTC
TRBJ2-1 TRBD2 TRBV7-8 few CASSRGGWEQFF TGTGCCAGCAGCCGGGGGGGTTGGGAGCAGTTCTTC
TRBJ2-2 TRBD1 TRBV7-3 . CASSEQGTGRTGELFF TGTGCCAGCAGCGAACAAGGGACAGGGAGAACCGGGGAGCTGTTTTTT
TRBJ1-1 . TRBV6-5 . CASSPYANTEAFF TGTGCCAGCAGTCCCTATGCGAACACTGAAGCTTTCTTT
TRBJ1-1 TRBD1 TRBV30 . CAWRPRGGNTEAFF TGTGCCTGGAGACCCAGAGGGGGCAATACTGAAGCTTTCTTT
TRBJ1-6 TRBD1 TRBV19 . CASSRDREGSPLHF TGTGCCAGTAGTCGGGACAGGGAGGGTTCACCCCTCCACTTT
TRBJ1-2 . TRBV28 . CASSLSAWAGGDGYTF TGTGCCAGCAGTTTATCCGCGTGGGCAGGAGGCGACGGCTACACCTTC
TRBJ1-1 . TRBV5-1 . CASSPLSLDGNTEAFF TGCGCCAGCAGCCCACTCTCATTAGACGGGAACACTGAAGCTTTCTTT